This T cell receptor beta chain derives from a study of Ad26.COV2.S vaccination and SARS-CoV-2 variants. About this clone: The antigen is not known.

Noted treatment: over 15 received Ad26.COV2.S at low or high dose, single or two shots; roughly 5 received placebo; per-sample allocation not given. Repertoires come from day 63 after the first vaccine or placebo injection. The donor's status was that of an adult aged 18-55 years in Boston. Whole-study results and caveats: There was reportedly substantial breadth in spike-specific CD8+ and CD4+ T cell responses after vaccination.

The table came from immunoSEQ multiplex PCR; TCRdb's copy has only in-frame clones and leaves some out. The sample carries 300,000 to 400,000 clones, around 90% recorded once. The sequence came from a person aged 18-65 years who received the Ad26.COV2.S COVID-19 vaccine or a placebo. This sample comprised peripheral blood, obtained in a trial of Ad26.COV2.S vaccine versus placebo.

As DNA, the CDR3 is TGCGCCAGCAGCCAGGGACAGGGATACCTCGGCGAGCAGTACTTC. Its translation is CASSQGQGYLGEQYF. V and J are TRBV4-3 and TRBJ2-7, with 9 nucleotides matching TRBD1. The CDR3 is made up of 15 amino acids. The germline gives CDR1 LGHNA, CDR2 YSLEER. After removal of 3 bases from V and 6 bases from J, the junction contained 9 bases not matched to a gene.